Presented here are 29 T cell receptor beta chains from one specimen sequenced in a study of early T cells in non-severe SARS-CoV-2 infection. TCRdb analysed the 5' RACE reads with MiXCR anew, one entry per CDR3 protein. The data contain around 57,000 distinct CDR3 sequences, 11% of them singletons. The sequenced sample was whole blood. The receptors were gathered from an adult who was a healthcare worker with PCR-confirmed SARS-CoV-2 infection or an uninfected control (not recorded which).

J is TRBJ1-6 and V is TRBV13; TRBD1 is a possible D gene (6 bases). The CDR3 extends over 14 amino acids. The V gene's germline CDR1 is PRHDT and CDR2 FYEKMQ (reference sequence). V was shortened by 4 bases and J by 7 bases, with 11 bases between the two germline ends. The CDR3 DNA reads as TGTGCCAGCAGCTCGAGACAGGAGAATTCACCCCTCCACTTT. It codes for CASSSRQENSPLHF.

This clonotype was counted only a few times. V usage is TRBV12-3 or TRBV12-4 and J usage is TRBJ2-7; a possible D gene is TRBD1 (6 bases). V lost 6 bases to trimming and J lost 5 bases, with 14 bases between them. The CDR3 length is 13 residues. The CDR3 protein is CASSYRDVHEQYF. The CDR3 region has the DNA TGTGCCAGCAGCTACAGGGATGTACACGAGCAGTACTTC.

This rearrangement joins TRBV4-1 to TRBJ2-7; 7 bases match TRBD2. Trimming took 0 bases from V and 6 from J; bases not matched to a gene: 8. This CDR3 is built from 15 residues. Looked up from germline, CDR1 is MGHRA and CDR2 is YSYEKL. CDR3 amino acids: CASSQDSGSGGEQYF. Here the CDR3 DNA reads TGCGCCAGCAGCCAAGATAGCGGGTCCGGGGGCGAGCAGTACTTC.

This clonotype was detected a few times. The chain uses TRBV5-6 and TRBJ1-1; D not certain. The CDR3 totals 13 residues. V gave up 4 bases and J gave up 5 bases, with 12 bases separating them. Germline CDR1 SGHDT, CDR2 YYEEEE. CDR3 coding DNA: TGTGCCAGCAGCCCGAGTCGAGGAACTGAAGCTTTCTTT. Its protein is CASSPSRGTEAFF.

The CDR3 sequence: CASSQGGNTEAFF. The CDR3 DNA follows: TGTGCCAGCAGCCAAGGAGGGAACACTGAAGCTTTCTTT. The chain employs TRBV3-1 and TRBJ1-1; D unresolved. The CDR3 length is 13 residues. Germline CDR1 is LGHDT and CDR2 is YNNKEL (reference sequence). The V end was cut by 1 base, the J end by 1 base, with 4 bases between.

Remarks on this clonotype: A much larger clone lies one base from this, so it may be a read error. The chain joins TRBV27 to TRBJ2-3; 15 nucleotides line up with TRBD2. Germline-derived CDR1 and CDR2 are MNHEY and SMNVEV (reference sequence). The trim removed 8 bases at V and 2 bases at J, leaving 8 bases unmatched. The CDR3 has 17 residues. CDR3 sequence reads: CASCWTSGGEITDTQYF. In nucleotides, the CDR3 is TGTGCCAGCTGTTGGACTAGCGGGGGGGAGATCACAGATACGCAGTATTTT.

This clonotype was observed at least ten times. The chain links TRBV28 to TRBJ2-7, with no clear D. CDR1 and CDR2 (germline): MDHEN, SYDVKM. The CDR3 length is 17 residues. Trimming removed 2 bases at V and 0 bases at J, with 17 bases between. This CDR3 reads CASSLLPILGSSYEQYF. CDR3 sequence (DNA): TGTGCCAGCAGTTTACTCCCTATTTTGGGAAGCTCCTACGAGCAGTACTTC.

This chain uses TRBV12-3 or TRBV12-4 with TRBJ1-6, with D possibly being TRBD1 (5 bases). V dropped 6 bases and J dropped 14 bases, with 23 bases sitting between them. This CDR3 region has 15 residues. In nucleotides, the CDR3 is TGTGCCAGCAGACTATCCGGGGGGGTACATTCGGCCCTCCACTTT. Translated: CASRLSGGVHSALHF.

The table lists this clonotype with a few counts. The CDR3 protein is CAIRQPIGYNEQFF. CDR3 sequence (DNA): TGTGCCATCCGACAGCCTATAGGTTACAATGAGCAGTTCTTC. The chain combines TRBV10-3 with TRBJ2-1, with D perhaps TRBD1 (5 bases). CDR1 ENHRY and CDR2 SYGVKD come from the germline V gene. CDR3 length: 14 amino acids. Trimming took 8 bases from V and 4 from J, leaving 15 bases between them.

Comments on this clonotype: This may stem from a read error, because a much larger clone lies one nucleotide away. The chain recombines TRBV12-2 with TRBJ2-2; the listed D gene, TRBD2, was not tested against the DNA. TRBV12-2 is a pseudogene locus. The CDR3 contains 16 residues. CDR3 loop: CASRLRTSGTTWELFF. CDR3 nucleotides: TGTGCAAGTCGCCTCAGGACTAGCGGGACTACCTGGGAGCTGTTTTTT.

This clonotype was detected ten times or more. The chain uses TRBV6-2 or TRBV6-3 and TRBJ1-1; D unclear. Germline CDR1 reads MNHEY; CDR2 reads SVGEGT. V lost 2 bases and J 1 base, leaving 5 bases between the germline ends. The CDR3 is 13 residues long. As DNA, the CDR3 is TGTGCCAGCAGTTACAGGAGGAACACTGAAGCTTTCTTT. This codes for CASSYRRNTEAFF.

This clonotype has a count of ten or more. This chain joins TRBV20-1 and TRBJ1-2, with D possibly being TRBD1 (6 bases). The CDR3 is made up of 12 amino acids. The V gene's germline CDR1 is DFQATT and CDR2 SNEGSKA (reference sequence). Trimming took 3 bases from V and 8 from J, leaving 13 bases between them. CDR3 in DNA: TGCAGTGCTAGTCTAGGGGGGCAAGGCTACACCTTC. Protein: CSASLGGQGYTF.

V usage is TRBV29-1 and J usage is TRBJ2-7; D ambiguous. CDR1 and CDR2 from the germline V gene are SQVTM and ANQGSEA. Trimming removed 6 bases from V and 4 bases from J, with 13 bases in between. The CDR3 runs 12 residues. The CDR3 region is CSVGPERYEQYF. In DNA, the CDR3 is TGCAGCGTCGGTCCTGAGAGGTACGAGCAGTACTTC.

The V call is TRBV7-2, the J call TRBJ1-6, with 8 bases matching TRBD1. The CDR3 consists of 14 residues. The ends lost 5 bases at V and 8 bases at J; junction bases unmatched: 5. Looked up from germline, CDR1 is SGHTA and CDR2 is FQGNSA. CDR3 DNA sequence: TGTGCCAGCAGCACAGACAGGGGTGATTCACCCCTCCACTTT. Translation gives CASSTDRGDSPLHF.

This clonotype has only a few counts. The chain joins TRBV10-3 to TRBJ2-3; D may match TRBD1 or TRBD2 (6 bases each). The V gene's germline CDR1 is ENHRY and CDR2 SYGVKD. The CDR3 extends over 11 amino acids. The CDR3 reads CASGEADTQYF. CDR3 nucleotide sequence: TGTGCTTCAGGGGAGGCAGATACGCAGTATTTT.

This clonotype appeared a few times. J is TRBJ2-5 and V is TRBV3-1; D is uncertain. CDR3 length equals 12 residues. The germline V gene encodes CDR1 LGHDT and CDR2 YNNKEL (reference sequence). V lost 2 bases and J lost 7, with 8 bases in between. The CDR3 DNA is TGTGCCAGCAGCCAATCAGCTGGGACCCAGTACTTC. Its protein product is CASSQSAGTQYF.

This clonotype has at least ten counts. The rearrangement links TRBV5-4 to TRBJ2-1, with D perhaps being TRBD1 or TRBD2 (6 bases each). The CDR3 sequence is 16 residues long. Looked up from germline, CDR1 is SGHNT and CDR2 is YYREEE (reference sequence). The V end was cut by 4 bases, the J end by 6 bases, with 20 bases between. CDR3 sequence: CASSTGGGRSGNEQFF. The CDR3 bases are TGTGCCAGCAGCACTGGTGGGGGGCGCAGCGGCAATGAGCAGTTCTTC.

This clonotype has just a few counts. Here the CDR3 DNA reads TGTGCCAGCAGCCTCAGGGAGGCTTACAATGAGCAGTTCTTC. The encoded protein is CASSLREAYNEQFF. V gene TRBV3-1 combines with J gene TRBJ2-1, with a possible D match to TRBD2 (6 bases). Trimming took 4 bases from V and 4 from J, leaving 11 bases between them. The CDR3 is 14 amino acids. Germline values: CDR1 LGHDT, CDR2 YNNKEL (reference sequence).

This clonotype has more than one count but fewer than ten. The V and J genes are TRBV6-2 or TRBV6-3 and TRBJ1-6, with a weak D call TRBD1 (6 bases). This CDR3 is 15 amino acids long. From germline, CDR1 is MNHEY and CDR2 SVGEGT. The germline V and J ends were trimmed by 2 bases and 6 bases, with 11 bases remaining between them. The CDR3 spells CASSYVGQPNSPLHF. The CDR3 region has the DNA TGTGCCAGCAGTTACGTAGGACAGCCTAATTCACCCCTCCACTTT.

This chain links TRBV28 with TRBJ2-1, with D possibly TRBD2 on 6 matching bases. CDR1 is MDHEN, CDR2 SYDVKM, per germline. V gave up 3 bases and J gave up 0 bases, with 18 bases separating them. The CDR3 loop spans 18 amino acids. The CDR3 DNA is TGTGCCAGCAGTTTTAGAGTGCGCGGGACTTTCTCCTACAATGAGCAGTTCTTC. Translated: CASSFRVRGTFSYNEQFF.

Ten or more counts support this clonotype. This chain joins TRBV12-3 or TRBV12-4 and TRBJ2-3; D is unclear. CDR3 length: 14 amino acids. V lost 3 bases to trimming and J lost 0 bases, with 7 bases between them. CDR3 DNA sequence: TGTGCCAGCAGTTTCAGCCCAAGCACAGATACGCAGTATTTT. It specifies CASSFSPSTDTQYF.

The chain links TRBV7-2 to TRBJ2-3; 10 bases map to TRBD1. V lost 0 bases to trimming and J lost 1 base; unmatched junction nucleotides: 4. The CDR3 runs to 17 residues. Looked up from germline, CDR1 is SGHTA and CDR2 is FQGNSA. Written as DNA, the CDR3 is TGTGCCAGCAGCTTAGCGACAGGGGGCCCCCGCACAGATACGCAGTATTTT. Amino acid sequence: CASSLATGGPRTDTQYF.

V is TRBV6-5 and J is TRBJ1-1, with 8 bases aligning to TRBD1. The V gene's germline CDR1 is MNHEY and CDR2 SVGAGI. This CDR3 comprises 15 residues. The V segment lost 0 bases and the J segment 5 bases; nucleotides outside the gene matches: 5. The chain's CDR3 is CASSYSVQGETEAFF. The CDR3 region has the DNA TGTGCCAGCAGTTACTCAGTACAGGGGGAGACTGAAGCTTTCTTT.

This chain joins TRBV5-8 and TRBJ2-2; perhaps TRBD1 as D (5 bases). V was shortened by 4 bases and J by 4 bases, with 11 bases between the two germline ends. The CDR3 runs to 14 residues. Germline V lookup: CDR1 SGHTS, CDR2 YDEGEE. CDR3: CASSQGLLTGELFF. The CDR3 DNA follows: TGTGCCAGCAGCCAGGGTCTACTCACCGGGGAGCTGTTTTTT.

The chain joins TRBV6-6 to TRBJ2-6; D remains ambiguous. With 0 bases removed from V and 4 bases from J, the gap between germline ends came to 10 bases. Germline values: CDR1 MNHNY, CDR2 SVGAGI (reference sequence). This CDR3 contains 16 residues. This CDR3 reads CASSYSIGYGANVLTF. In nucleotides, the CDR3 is TGTGCCAGCAGTTACTCTATCGGTTACGGGGCCAACGTCCTGACTTTC.

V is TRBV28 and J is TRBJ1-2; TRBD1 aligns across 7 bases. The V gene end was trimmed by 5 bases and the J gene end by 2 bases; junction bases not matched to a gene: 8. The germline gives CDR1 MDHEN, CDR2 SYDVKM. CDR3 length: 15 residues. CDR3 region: CASSRIPGGNYGYTF. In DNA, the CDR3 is TGTGCCAGCAGTCGGATCCCAGGGGGAAACTATGGCTACACCTTC.

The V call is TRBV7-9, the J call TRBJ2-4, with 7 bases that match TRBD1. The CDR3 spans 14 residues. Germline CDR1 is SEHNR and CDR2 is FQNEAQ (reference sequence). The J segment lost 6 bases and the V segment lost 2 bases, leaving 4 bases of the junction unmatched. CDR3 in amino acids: CASSLSGQINIQYF. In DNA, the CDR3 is TGTGCCAGCAGCTTATCGGGACAGATAAACATTCAGTACTTC.

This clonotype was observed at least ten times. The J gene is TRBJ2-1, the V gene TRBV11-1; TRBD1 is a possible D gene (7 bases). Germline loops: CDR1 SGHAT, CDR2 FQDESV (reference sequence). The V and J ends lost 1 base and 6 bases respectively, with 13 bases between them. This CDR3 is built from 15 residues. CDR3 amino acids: CASSLEGRGVNEQFF. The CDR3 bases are TGTGCCAGCAGCTTAGAGGGCAGGGGGGTCAATGAGCAGTTCTTC. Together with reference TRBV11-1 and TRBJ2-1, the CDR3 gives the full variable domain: EAEVAQSPRYKITEKSQAVAFWCDPISGHATLYWYRQILGQGPELLVQFQDESVVDDSQLPKDRFSAERLKGVDSTLKIQPAELGDSAMYLCASSLEGRGVNEQFFGPGTRLTVL.

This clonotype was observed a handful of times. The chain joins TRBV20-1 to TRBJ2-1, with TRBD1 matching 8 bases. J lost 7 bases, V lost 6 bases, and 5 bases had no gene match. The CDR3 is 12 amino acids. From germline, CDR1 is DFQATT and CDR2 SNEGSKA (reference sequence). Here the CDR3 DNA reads TGCAGTGCAGCTACAGGGGGAAATGAGCAGTTCTTC. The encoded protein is CSAATGGNEQFF.